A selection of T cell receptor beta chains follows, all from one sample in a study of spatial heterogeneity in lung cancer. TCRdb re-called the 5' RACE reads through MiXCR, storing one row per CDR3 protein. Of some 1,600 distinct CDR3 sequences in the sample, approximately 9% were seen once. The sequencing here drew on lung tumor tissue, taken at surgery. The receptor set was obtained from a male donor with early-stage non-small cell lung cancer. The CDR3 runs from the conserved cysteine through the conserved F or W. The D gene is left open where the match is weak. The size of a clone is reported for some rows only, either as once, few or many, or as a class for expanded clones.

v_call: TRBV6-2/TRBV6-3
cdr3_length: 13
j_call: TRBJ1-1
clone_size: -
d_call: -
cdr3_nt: TGTGCCAGCAGTTCTACTTACAGCACCGAAGCTTTCTTT
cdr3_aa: CASSSTYSTEAFF

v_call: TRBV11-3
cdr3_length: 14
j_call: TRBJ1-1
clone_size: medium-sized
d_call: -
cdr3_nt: TGTGCCAGCAGCTTAGAGGGGGGAAAATCTGAAGCTTTCTTT
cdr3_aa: CASSLEGGKSEAFF

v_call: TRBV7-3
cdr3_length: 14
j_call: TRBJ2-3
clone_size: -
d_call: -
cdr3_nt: TGTGCCAGCAGCTTAAACCCGGGCACAGATACGCAGTATTTT
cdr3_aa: CASSLNPGTDTQYF

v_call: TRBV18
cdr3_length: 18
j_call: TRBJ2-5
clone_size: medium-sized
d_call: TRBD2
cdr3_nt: TGTGCCAGCTCACCGGGACTAGCGGGAGGGTTCGACCGGGAGACCCAGTACTTC
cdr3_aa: CASSPGLAGGFDRETQYF

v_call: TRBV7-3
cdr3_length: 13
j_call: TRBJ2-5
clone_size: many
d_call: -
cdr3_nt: TGTGCCAGCAGCTTTGATAGGCAAGAGACCCAGTACTTC
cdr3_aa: CASSFDRQETQYF

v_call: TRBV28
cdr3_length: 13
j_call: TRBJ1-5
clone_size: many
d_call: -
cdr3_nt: TGTGCCAGCAGTTTACGAGGTCAGGAGCCCCAGCATTTT
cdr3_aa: CASSLRGQEPQHF

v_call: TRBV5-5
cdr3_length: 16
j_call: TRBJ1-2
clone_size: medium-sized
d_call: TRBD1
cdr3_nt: TGTGCCAGCAGACAAAGGACGGACAGGCCCCACTATGGCTACACCTTC
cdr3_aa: CASRQRTDRPHYGYTF

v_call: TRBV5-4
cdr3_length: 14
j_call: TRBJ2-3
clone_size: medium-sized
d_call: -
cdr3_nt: TGTGCCAGCAGCTTCCTCTTGGGCACAGATACGCAGTATTTT
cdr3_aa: CASSFLLGTDTQYF

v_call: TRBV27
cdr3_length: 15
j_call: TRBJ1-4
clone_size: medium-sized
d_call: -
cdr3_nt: TGTGCCAGCAGTGAAAAGGGGTTCGGTAATGAAAAACTGTTTTTT
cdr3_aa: CASSEKGFGNEKLFF

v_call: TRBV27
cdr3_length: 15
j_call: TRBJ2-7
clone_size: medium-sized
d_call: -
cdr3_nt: TGTGCCAGCAGTTACGCAGGGTCTAGCTCCTACGAGCAGTACTTC
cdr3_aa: CASSYAGSSSYEQYF

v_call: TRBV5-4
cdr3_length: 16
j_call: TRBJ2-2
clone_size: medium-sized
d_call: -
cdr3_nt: TGTGCCAGCAGCTTGGTTAGGTCTAGCGACACCGGGGAGCTGTTTTTT
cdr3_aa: CASSLVRSSDTGELFF

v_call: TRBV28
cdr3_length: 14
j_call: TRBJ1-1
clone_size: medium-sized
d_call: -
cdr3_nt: TGTGCCAGCAGTTTATACCCAGGGTACACTGAAGCTTTCTTT
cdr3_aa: CASSLYPGYTEAFF

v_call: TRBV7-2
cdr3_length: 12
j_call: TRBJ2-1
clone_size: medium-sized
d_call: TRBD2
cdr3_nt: TGTGCCAGCAGCAGATCAGCGGGAGAGCAGTTCTTC
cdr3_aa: CASSRSAGEQFF

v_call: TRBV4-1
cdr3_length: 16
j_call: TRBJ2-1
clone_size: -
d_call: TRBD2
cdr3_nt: TGCGCCAGCAGCCCCGCCCGAACGGGAGGGTACAATGAGCAGTTCTTC
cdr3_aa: CASSPARTGGYNEQFF

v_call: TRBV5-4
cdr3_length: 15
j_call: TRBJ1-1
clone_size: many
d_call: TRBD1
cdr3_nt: TGTGCCAGCAGCTCGACAGGGGGTTGGGGCACTGAAGCTTTCTTT
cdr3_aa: CASSSTGGWGTEAFF

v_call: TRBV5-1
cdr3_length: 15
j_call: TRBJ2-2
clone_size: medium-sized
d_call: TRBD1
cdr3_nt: TGCGCCAGCAGCCCCGGACAGGCGAACACCGGGGAGCTGTTTTTT
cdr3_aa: CASSPGQANTGELFF

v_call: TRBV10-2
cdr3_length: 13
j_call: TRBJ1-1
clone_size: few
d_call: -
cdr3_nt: TGCGCCACCGCGGACAGCCCGGAAGTTGAAGCTTTCTTT
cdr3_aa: CATADSPEVEAFF

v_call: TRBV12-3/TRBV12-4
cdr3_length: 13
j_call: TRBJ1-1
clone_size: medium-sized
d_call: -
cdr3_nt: TGTGCCAGCAGTTTAGGGGGGACCACTGAAGCTTTCTTT
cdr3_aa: CASSLGGTTEAFF

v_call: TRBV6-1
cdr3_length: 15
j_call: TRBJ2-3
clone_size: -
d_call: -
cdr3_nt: TGTGCCAGCAGGTATTCGCTGATCAACACAGATACGCAGTATTTT
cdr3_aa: CASRYSLINTDTQYF

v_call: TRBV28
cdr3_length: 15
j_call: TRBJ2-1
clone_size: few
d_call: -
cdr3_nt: TGTGCCAGCAGTTCATCCTGGGACTGGGCCAATGAGCAGTTCTTC
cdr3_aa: CASSSSWDWANEQFF

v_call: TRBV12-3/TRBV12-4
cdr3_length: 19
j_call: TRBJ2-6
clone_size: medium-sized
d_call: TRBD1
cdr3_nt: TGTGCCAGCAGTTTACAACAGGGGGCAGTTTTCACAGGGGCCAACGTCCTGACTTTC
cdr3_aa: CASSLQQGAVFTGANVLTF

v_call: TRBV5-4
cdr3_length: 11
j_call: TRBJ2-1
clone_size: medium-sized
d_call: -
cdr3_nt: TGTGCCAGCACCTTTTCGGGTGAGCAGTTCTTC
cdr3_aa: CASTFSGEQFF

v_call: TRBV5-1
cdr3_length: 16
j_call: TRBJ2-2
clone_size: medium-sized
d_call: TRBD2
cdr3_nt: TGCGCCAGCAGCTCTCTGACTAGCGGGAGGACCGGGGAGCTGTTTTTT
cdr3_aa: CASSSLTSGRTGELFF

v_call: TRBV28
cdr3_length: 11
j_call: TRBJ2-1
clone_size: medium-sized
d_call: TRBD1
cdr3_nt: TGTGCCAGCGGACAGGTCAATGAGCAGTTCTTC
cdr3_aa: CASGQVNEQFF

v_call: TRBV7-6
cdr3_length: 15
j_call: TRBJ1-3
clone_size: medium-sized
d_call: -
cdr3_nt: TGTGCCAGCAGCTTAGGACCAGAAATTGGAAACACCATATATTTT
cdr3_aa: CASSLGPEIGNTIYF

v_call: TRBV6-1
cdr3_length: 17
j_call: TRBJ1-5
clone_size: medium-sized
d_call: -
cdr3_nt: TGTGCCAGCAGTGAAAACCTTTCGAGGGCTAGCAATCAGCCCCAGCATTTT
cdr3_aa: CASSENLSRASNQPQHF

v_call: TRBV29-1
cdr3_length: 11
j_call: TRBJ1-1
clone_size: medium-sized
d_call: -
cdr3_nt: TGCAGCGCCGGGGGCCTCACTGAAGCTTTCTTT
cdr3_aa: CSAGGLTEAFF

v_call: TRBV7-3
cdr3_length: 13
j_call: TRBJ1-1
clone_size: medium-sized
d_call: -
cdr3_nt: TGTGCCAGCAGTTCATCCCTCTGGACTGAAGCTTTCTTT
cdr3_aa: CASSSSLWTEAFF

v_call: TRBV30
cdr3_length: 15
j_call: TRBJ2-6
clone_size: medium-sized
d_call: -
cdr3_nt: TGTGCCTGGACCCTCTGGGGCTCTGGGGCCAACGTCCTGACTTTC
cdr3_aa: CAWTLWGSGANVLTF

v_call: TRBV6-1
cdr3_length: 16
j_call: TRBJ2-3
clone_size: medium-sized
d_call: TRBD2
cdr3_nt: TGTGCCAGCAGTGAAGCTCCGGGACTAGCGGGAGATACGCAGTATTTT
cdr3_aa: CASSEAPGLAGDTQYF

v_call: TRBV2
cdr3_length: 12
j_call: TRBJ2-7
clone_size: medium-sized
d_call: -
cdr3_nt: TGTGCCAGCAGTGAACGTGGTTACGAGCAGTACTTC
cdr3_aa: CASSERGYEQYF

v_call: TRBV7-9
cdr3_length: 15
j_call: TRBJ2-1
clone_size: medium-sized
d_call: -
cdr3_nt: TGTGCCAGCAGCTTAGGGGGGACGGTTTTCAATGAGCAGTTCTTC
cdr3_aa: CASSLGGTVFNEQFF

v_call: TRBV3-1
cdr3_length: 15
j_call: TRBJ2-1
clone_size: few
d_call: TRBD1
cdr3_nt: TGTGCCAGCAGTACACAGGGGGCCGTGAACAATGAGCAGTTCTTC
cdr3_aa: CASSTQGAVNNEQFF

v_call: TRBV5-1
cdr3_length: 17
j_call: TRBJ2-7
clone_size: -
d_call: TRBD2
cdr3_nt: TGCGCCAGCAGCTTACGGACTAGCGGGAGTCGGTCCTACGAGCAGTACTTC
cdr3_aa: CASSLRTSGSRSYEQYF

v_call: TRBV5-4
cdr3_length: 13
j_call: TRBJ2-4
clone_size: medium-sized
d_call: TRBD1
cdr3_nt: TGTGCCAGCAGCCACAGGGGTGGGGACATTCAGTACTTC
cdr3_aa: CASSHRGGDIQYF

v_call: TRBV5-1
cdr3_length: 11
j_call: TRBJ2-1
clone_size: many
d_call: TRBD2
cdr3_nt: TGCGCCAGCAGCTTCGGGACTAGTCTGTTCTTC
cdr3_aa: CASSFGTSLFF

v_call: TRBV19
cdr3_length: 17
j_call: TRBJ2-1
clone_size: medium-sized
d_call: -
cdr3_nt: TGTGCCAGTAGTAGACGACGGACAGGAGGGGTGAGGAATGAGCAGTTCTTC
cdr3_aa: CASSRRRTGGVRNEQFF

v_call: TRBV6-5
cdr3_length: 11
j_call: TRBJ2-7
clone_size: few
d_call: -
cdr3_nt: TGTGCCAGCACCCAGGGATCCGAGCAGTACTTC
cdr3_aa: CASTQGSEQYF

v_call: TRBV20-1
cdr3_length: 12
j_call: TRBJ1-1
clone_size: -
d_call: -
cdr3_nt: TGCAGTGCCGGGGGGAGCCGAACTGAAGCTTTCTTT
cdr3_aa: CSAGGSRTEAFF

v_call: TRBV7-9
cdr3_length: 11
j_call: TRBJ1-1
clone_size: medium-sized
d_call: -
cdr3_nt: TGTGCCAGCAGTTGGAACACTGAAGCTTTCTTT
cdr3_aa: CASSWNTEAFF

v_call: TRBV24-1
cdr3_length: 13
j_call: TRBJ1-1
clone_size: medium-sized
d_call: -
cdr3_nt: TGTGCCACCAGTGATCGCCTGGGAGTGGAAGCTTTCTTT
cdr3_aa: CATSDRLGVEAFF

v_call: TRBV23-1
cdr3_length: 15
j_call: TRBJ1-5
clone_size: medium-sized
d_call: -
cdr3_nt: TGCGCCGTTCCTCCCAGCCCGGACCAAAATCAGCCCCAGCATTTT
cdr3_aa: CAVPPSPDQNQPQHF